Presented here are 27 T cell receptor beta chains from one specimen sequenced in a study of cytomegalovirus exposure and HLA in healthy donors. Some clones are missing from TCRdb's copy, which holds only in-frame ones; the method was immunoSEQ multiplex PCR. This sample has around 220,000 clones, with roughly 84% found just once. Source material: PBMCs. The source of these receptors is a woman aged 25-40 years in good health and CMV-seropositive.

J is TRBJ2-7 and V is TRBV5-1; maybe TRBD1 (5 bases). There are 15 residues in the CDR3. V shed 0 bases and J shed 7 bases, with 17 bases lying between them. Germline CDR1 reads SGHRS; CDR2 reads YFSETQ. CDR3 coding DNA: TGCGCCAGCAGCTTGGATCATTCTGCAGGGCGAGAGCAGTACTTC. This codes for CASSLDHSAGREQYF.

The chain employs TRBV25-1 and TRBJ2-6, with D hard to call. Trimming took off 11 bases at V and 2 bases at J, with 10 bases between the two ends. Looked up from germline, CDR1 is MGHDK and CDR2 is SYGVNS. The CDR3 extends over 13 amino acids. CDR3 loop: CASGSPGANVLTF. The CDR3 DNA reads TGTGCCTCCGGAAGCCCTGGGGCCAACGTCCTGACTTTC.

The chain carries TRBV2 and TRBJ2-1, with 9 positions matching TRBD1. The junction had 7 bases not matched to a gene; V was cut back by 8 bases and J by 2 bases. CDR1 is SNHLY, CDR2 FYNNEI, per germline. The CDR3 loop spans 15 amino acids. The CDR3: CASSRDRETYNEQFF. The CDR3 region has the DNA TGTGCCAGCTCCCGGGACAGGGAAACCTACAATGAGCAGTTCTTC.

V gene TRBV6-5 combines with J gene TRBJ1-2; D is undetermined. With 5 bases removed from V and 7 bases from J, the gap between germline ends came to 17 bases. CDR3 length: 14 residues. CDR1 is MNHEY, CDR2 SVGAGI, per germline. The CDR3 region has the DNA TGTGCCAGCAGTCGCCTCTCTCCCTCGGGTGGCTACACCTTC. The encoded protein is CASSRLSPSGGYTF.

The chain employs TRBV30 and TRBJ1-1; no definite D call. Germline V gives CDR1 GTSNPN, CDR2 SVGIG (reference sequence). The CDR3 length is 10 residues. With 6 bases removed from V and 6 bases from J, the gap between germline ends came to 8 bases. CDR3 protein: CACEKSEAFF. CDR3 DNA sequence: TGTGCCTGTGAGAAGTCTGAAGCTTTCTTT.

The chain uses TRBV29-1 and TRBJ2-7; D is perhaps TRBD1 (5 bases). The V end lost 6 bases, the J end lost 7 bases, and 22 bases lay between the germline ends. The CDR3 length is 14 residues. CDR1 is SQVTM, CDR2 ANQGSEA, per germline. The CDR3 sequence: CSVAPEAGPAEQYF. The CDR3 nucleotides read TGCAGCGTCGCCCCAGAGGCAGGGCCGGCGGAGCAGTACTTC.

V usage is TRBV5-1 and J usage is TRBJ2-7; D perhaps matches TRBD1 (6 bases). V was clipped by 4 bases and J by 3 bases, with 8 bases between them. Germline assignment: CDR1 SGHRS and CDR2 YFSETQ. The CDR3 contains 12 residues. The CDR3 spells CASSKGHYEQYF. The CDR3 nucleotides are TGCGCCAGCAGCAAGGGACACTACGAGCAGTACTTC.

V and J are TRBV27 and TRBJ1-1, with 10 bases fitting TRBD1. V dropped 5 bases and J dropped 0; count of bases not matched to a gene: 3. Germline V gives CDR1 MNHEY, CDR2 SMNVEV (reference sequence). This CDR3 region has 15 residues. The CDR3 loop is CASSPDRGMNTEAFF. In DNA form, the CDR3 reads TGTGCCAGCAGTCCGGACAGGGGGATGAACACTGAAGCTTTCTTT.

The chain employs TRBV7-2 and TRBJ2-7; unclear D gene. Germline-derived CDR1 and CDR2 are SGHTA and FQGNSA. The CDR3 is made up of 14 amino acids. The V gene lost 2 bases and the J gene lost 2 bases, with 10 bases spanning the gap. In nucleotides, the CDR3 is TGTGCCAGCAGCTTATTAACAGCCGCCTACGAGCAGTACTTC. Translated: CASSLLTAAYEQYF.

This clone was seen just once. The chain recombines TRBV27 with TRBJ1-1; D is perhaps TRBD1 (6 bases). Trimming cost V 0 bases and J 5 bases, with 10 bases left between them. The germline V gene has CDR1 MNHEY and CDR2 SMNVEV (reference sequence). The CDR3 runs 14 residues. The CDR3 spells CASSLSGGTTEAFF. The DNA for the CDR3 is TGTGCCAGCAGTTTATCTGGGGGCACGACTGAAGCTTTCTTT.

The chain carries TRBV2 and TRBJ2-3; 7 bases line up with TRBD2. Trimming removed 6 bases from V and 2 bases from J; junction bases left unmatched: 5. The CDR3 has 14 residues. The germline CDR1 and CDR2 sequences are SNHLY and FYNNEI. CDR3 region: CASSSGVDTDTQYF. DNA for the CDR3: TGTGCCAGCAGCAGCGGGGTAGACACAGATACGCAGTATTTT.

The rearrangement links TRBV6-5 to TRBJ2-3; D gene ambiguous. CDR3 size: 12 residues. Germline lookup yields CDR1 MNHEY and CDR2 SVGAGI. Trimming removed 0 bases at V and 5 bases at J, with 3 bases between. CDR3 nucleotides: TGTGCCAGCAGTTACTCTGGAGATACGCAGTATTTT. Protein sequence: CASSYSGDTQYF.

The chain joins TRBV9 to TRBJ2-3; D is ambiguous. The V gene's germline CDR1 is SGDLS and CDR2 YYNGEE. With 0 bases removed from V and 6 bases from J, the gap between germline ends came to 11 bases. CDR3 size: 14 residues. The DNA for the CDR3 is TGTGCCAGCAGCGTAGGATATAGTCCGGATACGCAGTATTTT. This encodes CASSVGYSPDTQYF. Based on the CDR3 plus reference TRBV9 and TRBJ2-3, the full variable domain is DSGVTQTPKHLITATGQRVTLRCSPRSGDLSVYWYQQSLDQGLQFLIQYYNGEERAKGNILERFSAQQFPDLHSELNLSSLELGDSALYFCASSVGYSPDTQYFGPGTRLTVL.

The chain has TRBV5-1 and TRBJ2-7, with 9 bases aligning to TRBD2. V lost 2 bases to trimming and J lost 4 bases; unmatched junction nucleotides: 4. The CDR3 has 14 residues. Germline V lookup: CDR1 SGHRS, CDR2 YFSETQ. The CDR3 DNA sequence: TGCGCCAGCAGCTTTGGAAGCGGGAGGTACGAGCAGTACTTC. Its protein is CASSFGSGRYEQYF.

This clone was recorded a few times. The chain is built from TRBV28 and TRBJ2-7; unclear D gene. Deletions cut 7 bases from V and 6 bases from J, with 19 bases between. The CDR3 runs to 14 residues. The germline V gene encodes CDR1 MDHEN and CDR2 SYDVKM. The DNA of the CDR3 is TGTGCCAGCACCCATTCGACCCTATCCGGCGAGCAGTACTTC. Its translation: CASTHSTLSGEQYF. The whole variable domain, filled in from reference TRBV28 and TRBJ2-7, reads DVKVTQSSRYLVKRTGEKVFLECVQDMDHENMFWYRQDPGLGLRLIYFSYDVKMKEKGDIPEGYSVSREKKERFSLILESASTNQTSMYLCASTHSTLSGEQYFGPGTRLTVT.

Of note for this clone: Different DNA sequences within this sample yield the same CDR3. The chain links TRBV9 to TRBJ2-7, with D perhaps matching TRBD1 (6 bases). The CDR3 is 13 residues long. The germline V and J ends were trimmed by 4 bases and 5 bases, with 13 bases remaining between them. Germline V gene lookup returns CDR1 SGDLS and CDR2 YYNGEE. This CDR3 reads CASSPHRADEQYF. The DNA for the CDR3 is TGTGCCAGCAGCCCGCACAGGGCCGACGAGCAGTACTTC.

This clone is a singleton in its sample. The chain joins TRBV6-5 to TRBJ1-1; 7 bases line up with TRBD1. Germline-derived CDR1 and CDR2 are MNHEY and SVGAGI. Trimming at V came to 7 bases and at J to 4 bases, leaving 3 bases not matched to a gene. The CDR3 has 12 residues. The CDR3 region has the DNA TGTGCCAGCATGAGGGGGCCCACTGAAGCTTTCTTT. It encodes CASMRGPTEAFF.

V gene TRBV5-6 combines with J gene TRBJ1-5; possibly TRBD1 for D (6 bases). The V end lost 2 bases, the J end lost 2 bases, and 11 bases lay between the germline ends. Germline CDR1 and CDR2: SGHDT and YYEEEE. The CDR3 is 15 residues long. Here the CDR3 reads CASSLSGGGNQPQHF. CDR3 DNA sequence: TGTGCCAGCAGCTTATCGGGGGGCGGCAATCAGCCCCAGCATTTT.

The chain carries TRBV29-1 and TRBJ2-7; TRBD2 matches at 11 bases. The germline gives CDR1 SQVTM, CDR2 ANQGSEA. V shed 6 bases and J 3 bases; nucleotides not matched to a gene: 10. The CDR3 extends over 15 amino acids. CDR3 DNA sequence: TGCAGCGTGCTTAAACTAGCGGGAGTCTACTACGAGCAGTACTTC. Translating it yields CSVLKLAGVYYEQYF.

The V call is TRBV2, the J call TRBJ1-4, with 7 bases aligning to TRBD1. CDR3 length equals 13 residues. V was pared by 4 bases and J by 8 bases, with 4 bases of the junction left unmatched. Germline values: CDR1 SNHLY, CDR2 FYNNEI. The DNA of the CDR3 is TGTGCCAGCAGTGGGAGGGGGCGGGAAAAACTGTTTTTT. Amino acids: CASSGRGREKLFF.

Details on this clone: The junction differs from germline at one of its ends, possibly a read error. The chain links TRBV7-2 to TRBJ2-1, with D possibly matching TRBD2 (5 bases). The CDR3 contains 13 residues. The V gene's germline CDR1 is SGHTA and CDR2 FQGNSA. DNA for the CDR3: TGTGCCAGCAGGTTAGGAGGAGGCAATGAGCAGTTCTTC. It translates to CASRLGGGNEQFF. Combining the CDR3 with reference TRBV7-2 and TRBJ2-1 gives the whole variable domain GAGVSQSPSNKVTEKGKDVELRCDPISGHTALYWYRQSLGQGLEFLIYFQGNSAPDKSGLPSDRFSAERTGGSVSTLTIQRTQQEDSAVYLCASRLGGGNEQFFGPGTRLTVL.

The V gene is TRBV27, the J gene TRBJ2-6, with no clear D. V lost 7 bases to trimming and J lost 1 base, with 11 bases between them. The germline V gene encodes CDR1 MNHEY and CDR2 SMNVEV (reference sequence). The CDR3 loop spans 15 amino acids. CDR3 DNA: TGTGCCAGCATCCTGACCCCTTCTGGGGCCAACGTCCTGACTTTC. This sequence encodes CASILTPSGANVLTF.

This chain links TRBV5-1 with TRBJ2-2, with 7 positions matching TRBD1. From germline, CDR1 is SGHRS and CDR2 YFSETQ. The V gene end was trimmed by 4 bases and the J gene end by 1 base; junction bases not matched to a gene: 7. The CDR3 sequence is 16 residues long. Here the CDR3 DNA reads TGCGCCAGCAGCCCTAGGACAGGTGGGAACACCGGGGAGCTGTTTTTT. Residues: CASSPRTGGNTGELFF.

V usage is TRBV18 and J usage is TRBJ2-1; TRBD2 aligns across 10 bases. Germline loops: CDR1 KGHSH, CDR2 LQKENI. The CDR3 runs 15 residues. Germline trimming cut 5 bases from V and 1 base from J; bases unmatched to any gene: 2. CDR3: CASSFSGGSYNEQFF. The CDR3, as DNA: TGTGCCAGCTCATTTAGCGGGGGGTCCTACAATGAGCAGTTCTTC. Full variable domain (remainder filled in from reference TRBV18 and TRBJ2-1): NAGVMQNPRHLVRRRGQEARLRCSPMKGHSHVYWYRQLPEEGLKFMVYLQKENIIDESGMPKERFSAEFPKEGPSILRIQQVVRGDSAAYFCASSFSGGSYNEQFFGPGTRLTVL.

The genes are TRBV27 and TRBJ2-3; D is uncertain. V was cut by 7 bases and J by 3 bases, with 5 bases left in between. The CDR3 covers 11 residues. Germline-derived CDR1 and CDR2 are MNHEY and SMNVEV (reference sequence). The CDR3 protein is CASINTDTQYF. CDR3 in DNA: TGTGCCAGCATTAATACAGATACGCAGTATTTT.

V usage is TRBV30 and J usage is TRBJ2-2; 9 nucleotides line up with TRBD2. The V gene end was trimmed by 1 base and the J gene end by 3 bases; junction bases not matched to a gene: 9. Germline V gives CDR1 GTSNPN, CDR2 SVGIG (reference sequence). This CDR3 comprises 17 residues. The CDR3 region has the DNA TGTGCCTGGAGTGGGCTAGCGGGATCACTAGACACCGGGGAGCTGTTTTTT. It yields the protein CAWSGLAGSLDTGELFF.

The CDR3 DNA sequence: TGCGCCAGCAGCCTTCAGGCGGGAGCGGCCGGGGAGCTGTTTTTT. Amino acid sequence: CASSLQAGAAGELFF. The chain combines TRBV4-1 with TRBJ2-2, with TRBD2 matching over 7 bases. This CDR3 is 15 amino acids long. Germline V gene sequence: CDR1 MGHRA, CDR2 YSYEKL. The V gene end was trimmed by 4 bases and the J gene end by 6 bases; junction bases not matched to a gene: 8.